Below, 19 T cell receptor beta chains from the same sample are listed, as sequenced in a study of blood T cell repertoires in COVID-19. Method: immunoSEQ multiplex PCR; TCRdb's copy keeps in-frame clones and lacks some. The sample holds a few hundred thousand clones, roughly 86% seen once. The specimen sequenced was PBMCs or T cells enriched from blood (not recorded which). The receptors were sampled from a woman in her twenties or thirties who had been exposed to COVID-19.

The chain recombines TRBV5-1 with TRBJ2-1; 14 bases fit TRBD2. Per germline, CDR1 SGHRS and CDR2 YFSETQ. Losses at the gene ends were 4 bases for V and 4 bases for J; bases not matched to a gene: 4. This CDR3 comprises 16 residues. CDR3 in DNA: TGCGCCAGCAGCATCGGACTAGCGGGAGGTTACAATGAGCAGTTCTTC. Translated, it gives CASSIGLAGGYNEQFF.

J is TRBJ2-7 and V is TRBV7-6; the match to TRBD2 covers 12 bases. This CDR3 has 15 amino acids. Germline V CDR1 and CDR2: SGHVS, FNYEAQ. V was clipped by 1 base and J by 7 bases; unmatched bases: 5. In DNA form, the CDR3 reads TGTGCCAGCAGCTTAGGACTAGCGGGAGTGGGTGAGCAGTACTTC. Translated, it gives CASSLGLAGVGEQYF.

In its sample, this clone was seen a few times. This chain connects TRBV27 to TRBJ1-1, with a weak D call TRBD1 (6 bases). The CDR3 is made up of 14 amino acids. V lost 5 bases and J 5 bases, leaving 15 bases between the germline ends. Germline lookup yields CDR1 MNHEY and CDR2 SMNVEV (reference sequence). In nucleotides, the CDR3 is TGTGCCAGCAGTAACAAGGACAGCGGTACTGAAGCTTTCTTT. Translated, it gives CASSNKDSGTEAFF.

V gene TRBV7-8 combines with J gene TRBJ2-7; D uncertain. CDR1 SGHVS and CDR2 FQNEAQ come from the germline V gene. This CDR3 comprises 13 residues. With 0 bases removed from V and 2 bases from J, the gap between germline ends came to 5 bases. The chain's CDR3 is CASSLAPTYEQYF. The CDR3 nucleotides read TGTGCCAGCAGCTTAGCCCCTACCTACGAGCAGTACTTC.

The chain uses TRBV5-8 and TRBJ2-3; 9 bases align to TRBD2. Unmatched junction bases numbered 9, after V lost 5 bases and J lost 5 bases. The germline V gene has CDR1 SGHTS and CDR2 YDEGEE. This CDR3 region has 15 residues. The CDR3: CASSFSGRSGDTQYF. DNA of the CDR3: TGTGCCAGCAGTTTCAGCGGGAGGAGTGGAGATACGCAGTATTTT.

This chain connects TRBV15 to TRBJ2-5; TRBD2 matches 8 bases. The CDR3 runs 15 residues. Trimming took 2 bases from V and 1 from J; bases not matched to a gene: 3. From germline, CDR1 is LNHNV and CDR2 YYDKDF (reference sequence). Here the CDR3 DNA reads TGTGCCACCAGCAGACCCACTAGCGGCCAAGAGACCCAGTACTTC. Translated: CATSRPTSGQETQYF.

CDR3 protein: CASSQGSGGPLGQYF. The CDR3 bases are TGTGCCAGCAGCCAAGGCTCGGGAGGGCCGCTTGGGCAGTACTTC. The chain couples TRBV3-1 (or the pseudogene TRBV3-2) to TRBJ2-7, with 8 bases lining up with TRBD2. The CDR3 spans 15 residues. Trimming removed 1 base from V and 9 bases from J; junction bases left unmatched: 11. Germline values: CDR1 LGHDT, CDR2 YNNKEL (reference sequence).

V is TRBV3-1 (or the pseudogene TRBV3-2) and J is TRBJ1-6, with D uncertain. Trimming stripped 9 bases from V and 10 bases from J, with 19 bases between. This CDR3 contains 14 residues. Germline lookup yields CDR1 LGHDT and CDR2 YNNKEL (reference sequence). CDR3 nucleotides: TGTGCCAGTTCTCTAGAGCAGTTCAACTCACCCCTCCACTTT. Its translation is CASSLEQFNSPLHF.

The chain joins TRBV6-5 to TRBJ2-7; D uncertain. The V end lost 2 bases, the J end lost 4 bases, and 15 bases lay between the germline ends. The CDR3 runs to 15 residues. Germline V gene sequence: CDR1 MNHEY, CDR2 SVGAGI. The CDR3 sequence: CASSYHHLTVYEQYF. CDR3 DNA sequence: TGTGCCAGCAGTTACCACCATCTTACAGTTTACGAGCAGTACTTC.

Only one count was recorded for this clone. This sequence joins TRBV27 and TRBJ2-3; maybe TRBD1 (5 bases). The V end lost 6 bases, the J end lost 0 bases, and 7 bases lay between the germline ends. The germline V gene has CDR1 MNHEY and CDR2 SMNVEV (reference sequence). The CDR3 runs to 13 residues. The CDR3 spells CASRGLSTDTQYF. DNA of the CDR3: TGTGCCAGCAGGGGGCTTAGCACAGATACGCAGTATTTT.

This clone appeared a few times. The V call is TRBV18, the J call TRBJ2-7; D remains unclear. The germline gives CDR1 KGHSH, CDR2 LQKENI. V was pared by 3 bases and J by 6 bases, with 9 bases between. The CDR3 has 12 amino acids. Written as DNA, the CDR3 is TGTGCCAGCTCACCTATTACTCCCGAGCAGTACTTC. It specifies CASSPITPEQYF.

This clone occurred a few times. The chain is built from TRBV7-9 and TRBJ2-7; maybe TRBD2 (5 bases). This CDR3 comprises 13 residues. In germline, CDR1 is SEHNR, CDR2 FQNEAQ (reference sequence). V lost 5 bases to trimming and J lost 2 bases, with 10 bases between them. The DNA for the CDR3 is TGTGCCAGCAGCCCGGGAAGAACCTACGAGCAGTACTTC. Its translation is CASSPGRTYEQYF.

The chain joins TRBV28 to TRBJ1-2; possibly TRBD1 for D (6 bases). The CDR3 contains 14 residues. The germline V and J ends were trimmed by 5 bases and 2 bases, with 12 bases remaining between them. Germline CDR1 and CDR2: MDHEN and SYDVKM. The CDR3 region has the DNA TGTGCCAGCAGTCCAAACAGGGTAAACTATGGCTACACCTTC. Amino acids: CASSPNRVNYGYTF.

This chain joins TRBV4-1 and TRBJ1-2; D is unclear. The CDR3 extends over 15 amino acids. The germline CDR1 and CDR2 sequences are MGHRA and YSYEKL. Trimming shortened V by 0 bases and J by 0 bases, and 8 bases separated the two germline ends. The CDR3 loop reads CASSQDNSPNYGYTF. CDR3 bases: TGCGCCAGCAGCCAAGATAACAGCCCTAACTATGGCTACACCTTC.

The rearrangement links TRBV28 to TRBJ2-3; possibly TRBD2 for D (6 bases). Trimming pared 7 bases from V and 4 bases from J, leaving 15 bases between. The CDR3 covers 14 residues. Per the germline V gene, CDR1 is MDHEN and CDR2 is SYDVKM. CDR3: CASKTSERADTQYF. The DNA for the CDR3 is TGTGCCAGCAAGACTAGTGAGAGGGCAGATACGCAGTATTTT.

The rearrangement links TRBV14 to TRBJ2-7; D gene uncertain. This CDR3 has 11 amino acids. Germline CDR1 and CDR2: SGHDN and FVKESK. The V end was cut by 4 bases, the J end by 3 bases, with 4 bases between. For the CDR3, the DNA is TGTGCCAGCAGCCGGCTCTACGAGCAGTACTTC. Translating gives CASSRLYEQYF.

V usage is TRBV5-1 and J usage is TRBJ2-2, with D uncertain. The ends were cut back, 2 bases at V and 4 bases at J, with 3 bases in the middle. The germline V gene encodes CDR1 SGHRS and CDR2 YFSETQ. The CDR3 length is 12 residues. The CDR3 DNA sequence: TGCGCCAGCAGCTTCCTCACCGGGGAGCTGTTTTTT. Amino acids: CASSFLTGELFF.

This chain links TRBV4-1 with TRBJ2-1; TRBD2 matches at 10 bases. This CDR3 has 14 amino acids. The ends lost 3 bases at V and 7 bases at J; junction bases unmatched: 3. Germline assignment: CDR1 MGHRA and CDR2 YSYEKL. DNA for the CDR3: TGCGCCAGCAGCCACACTAGCGGGGAAAATGAGCAGTTCTTC. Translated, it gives CASSHTSGENEQFF.

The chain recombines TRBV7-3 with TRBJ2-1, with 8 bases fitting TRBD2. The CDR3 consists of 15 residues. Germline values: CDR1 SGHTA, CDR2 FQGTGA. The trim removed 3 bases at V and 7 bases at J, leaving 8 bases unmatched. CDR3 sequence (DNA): TGTGCCAGCAGCTTTACCGGGACTAGTGGGAATGAGCAGTTCTTC. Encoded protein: CASSFTGTSGNEQFF.